This TCR beta chain was recovered during a study of control samples from healthy donors and cancer patients. The repertoire was sequenced with immunoSEQ multiplex PCR; TCRdb's copy has only in-frame clones and lacks some. Found here are 100,000 to 150,000 clones, more than 80% of them singletons; the top ten hold around 2.5%. This receptor was obtained from a man aged 40-55 years in good health. The specimen was blood.

CDR3: CASSETSGGAKETQYF. The CDR3 coding sequence is TGTGCCAGCAGTGAGACTAGCGGGGGGGCAAAAGAGACCCAGTACTTC. This sequence joins TRBV27 and TRBJ2-5; 14 nucleotides line up with TRBD2. V lost 5 bases and J lost 3; bases outside the gene matches: 5. This CDR3 has 16 amino acids. Per germline, CDR1 MNHEY and CDR2 SMNVEV (reference sequence).